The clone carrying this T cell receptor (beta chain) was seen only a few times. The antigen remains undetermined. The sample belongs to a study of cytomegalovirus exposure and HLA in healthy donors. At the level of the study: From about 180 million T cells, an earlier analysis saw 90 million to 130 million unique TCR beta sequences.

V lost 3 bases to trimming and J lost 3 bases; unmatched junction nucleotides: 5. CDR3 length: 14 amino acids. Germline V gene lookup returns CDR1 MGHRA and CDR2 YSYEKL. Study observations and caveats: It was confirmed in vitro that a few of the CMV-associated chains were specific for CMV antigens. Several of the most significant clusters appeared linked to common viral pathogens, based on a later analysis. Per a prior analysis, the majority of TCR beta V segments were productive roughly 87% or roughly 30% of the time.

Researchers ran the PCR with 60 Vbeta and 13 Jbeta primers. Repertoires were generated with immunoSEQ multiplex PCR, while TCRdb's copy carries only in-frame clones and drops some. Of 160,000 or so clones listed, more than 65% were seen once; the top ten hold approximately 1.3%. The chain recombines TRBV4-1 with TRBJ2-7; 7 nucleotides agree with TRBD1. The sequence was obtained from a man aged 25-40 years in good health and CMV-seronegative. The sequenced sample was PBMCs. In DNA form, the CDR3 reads TGCGCCAGCAGCCATTTTGGACAGGTCTACGAGCAGTACTTC. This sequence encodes CASSHFGQVYEQYF.